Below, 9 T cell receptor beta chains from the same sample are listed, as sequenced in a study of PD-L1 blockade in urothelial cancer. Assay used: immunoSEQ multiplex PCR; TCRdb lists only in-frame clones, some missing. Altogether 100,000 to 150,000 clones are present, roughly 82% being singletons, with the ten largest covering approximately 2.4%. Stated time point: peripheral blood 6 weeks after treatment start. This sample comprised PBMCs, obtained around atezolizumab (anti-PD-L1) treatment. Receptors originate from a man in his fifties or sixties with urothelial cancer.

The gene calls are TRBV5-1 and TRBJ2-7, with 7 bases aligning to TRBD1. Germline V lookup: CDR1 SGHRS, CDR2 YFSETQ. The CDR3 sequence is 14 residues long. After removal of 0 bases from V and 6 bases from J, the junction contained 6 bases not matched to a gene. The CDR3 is CASSLGQGVLEQYF. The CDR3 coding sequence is TGCGCCAGCAGCTTGGGACAGGGCGTCCTCGAGCAGTACTTC.

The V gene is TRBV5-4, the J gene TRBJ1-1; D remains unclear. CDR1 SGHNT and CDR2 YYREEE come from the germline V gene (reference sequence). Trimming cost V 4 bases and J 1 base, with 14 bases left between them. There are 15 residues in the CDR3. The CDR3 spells CASSPRGGQNTEAFF. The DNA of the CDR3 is TGTGCCAGCAGCCCCCGTGGCGGGCAGAACACTGAAGCTTTCTTT.

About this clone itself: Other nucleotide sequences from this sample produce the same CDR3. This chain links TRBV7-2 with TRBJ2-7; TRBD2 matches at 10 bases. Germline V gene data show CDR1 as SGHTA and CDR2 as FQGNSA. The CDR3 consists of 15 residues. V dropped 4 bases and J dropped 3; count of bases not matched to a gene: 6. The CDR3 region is CASSSSGSGGYEQYF. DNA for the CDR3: TGTGCCAGCAGCTCTAGCGGGAGTGGAGGCTACGAGCAGTACTTC. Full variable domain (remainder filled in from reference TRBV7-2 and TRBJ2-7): GAGVSQSPSNKVTEKGKDVELRCDPISGHTALYWYRQSLGQGLEFLIYFQGNSAPDKSGLPSDRFSAERTGGSVSTLTIQRTQQEDSAVYLCASSSSGSGGYEQYFGPGTRLTVT.

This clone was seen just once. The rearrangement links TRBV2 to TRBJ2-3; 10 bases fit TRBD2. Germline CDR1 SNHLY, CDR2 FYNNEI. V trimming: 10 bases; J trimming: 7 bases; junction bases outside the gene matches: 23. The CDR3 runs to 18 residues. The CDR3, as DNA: TGTGCCATAAAGGGCCTAGCGGGAGTCCCGGAGGGGCGGAATACGCAGTATTTT. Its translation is CAIKGLAGVPEGRNTQYF. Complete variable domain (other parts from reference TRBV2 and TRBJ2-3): EPEVTQTPSHQVTQMGQEVILRCVPISNHLYFYWYRQILGQKVEFLVSFYNNEISEKSEIFDDQFSVERPDGSNFTLKIRSTKLEDSAMYFCAIKGLAGVPEGRNTQYFGPGTRLTVL.

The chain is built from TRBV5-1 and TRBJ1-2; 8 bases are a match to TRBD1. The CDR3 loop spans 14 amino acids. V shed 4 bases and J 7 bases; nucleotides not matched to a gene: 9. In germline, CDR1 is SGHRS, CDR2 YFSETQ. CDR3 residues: CASSLIRGQGGYTF. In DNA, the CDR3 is TGCGCCAGCAGCCTAATCAGGGGGCAGGGTGGCTACACCTTC.

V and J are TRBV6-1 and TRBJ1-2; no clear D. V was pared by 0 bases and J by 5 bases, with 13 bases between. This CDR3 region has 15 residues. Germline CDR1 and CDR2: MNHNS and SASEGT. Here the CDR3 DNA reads TGTGCCAGCAGTGAAGCCCCACAGTCGAATTATGGCTACACCTTC. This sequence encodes CASSEAPQSNYGYTF.

CDR3 loop: CASSTGQGRSLGDTQYF. The CDR3 DNA reads as TGTGCCAGCAGCACCGGACAGGGCCGGAGTTTGGGAGATACGCAGTATTTT. The chain carries TRBV5-8 and TRBJ2-3; 8 bases fit TRBD1. Germline assignment: CDR1 SGHTS and CDR2 YDEGEE. With 4 bases clipped from V and 5 bases from J, the junction kept 15 bases outside the gene matches. There are 17 residues in the CDR3.

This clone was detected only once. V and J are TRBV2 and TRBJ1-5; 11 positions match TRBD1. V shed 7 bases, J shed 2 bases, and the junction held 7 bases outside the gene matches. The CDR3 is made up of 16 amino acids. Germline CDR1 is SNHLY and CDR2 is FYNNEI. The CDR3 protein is CASTRTGGAGNQPQHF. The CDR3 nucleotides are TGTGCCAGCACCCGGACAGGGGGCGCGGGCAATCAGCCCCAGCATTTT.

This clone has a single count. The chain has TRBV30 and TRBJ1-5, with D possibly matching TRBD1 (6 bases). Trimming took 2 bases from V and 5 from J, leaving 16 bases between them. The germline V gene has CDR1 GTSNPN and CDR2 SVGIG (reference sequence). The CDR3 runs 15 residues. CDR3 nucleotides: TGTGCCTGGAGTTGGGCAGGGGATAGGGATCAGCCCCAGCATTTT. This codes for CAWSWAGDRDQPQHF.